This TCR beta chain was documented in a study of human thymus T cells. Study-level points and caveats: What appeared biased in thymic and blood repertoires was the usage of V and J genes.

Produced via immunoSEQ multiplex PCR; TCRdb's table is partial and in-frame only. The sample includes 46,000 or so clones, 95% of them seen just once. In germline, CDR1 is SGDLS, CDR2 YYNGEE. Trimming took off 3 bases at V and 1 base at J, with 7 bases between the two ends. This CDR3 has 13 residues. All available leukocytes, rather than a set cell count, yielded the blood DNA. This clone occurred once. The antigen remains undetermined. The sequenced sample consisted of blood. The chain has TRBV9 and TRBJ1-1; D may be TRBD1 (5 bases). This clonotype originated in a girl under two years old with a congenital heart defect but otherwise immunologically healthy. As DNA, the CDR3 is TGTGCCAGCAGCGGGGGGTCGAACACTGAAGCTTTCTTT. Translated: CASSGGSNTEAFF.